This TCR beta chain was identified during a study of STAT5B mutations in CD4+ large granular lymphocyte leukemia. Here immunoSEQ multiplex PCR was the method, and the copy in TCRdb shows in-frame clones only, minus some. In the table there are roughly 40,000 clones, around 86% of which are singletons. As for this clone: As yet, its antigen is unknown.

General study results and limits: Without putative leukemic clones, patient CD4-sorted repertoires remained more clonal than healthy CD4+ repertoires. Roughly 27% of private leukemic clonotypes occurred rarely in other patients' non-leukemic repertoires.

The sequenced sample consisted of CD4+ T cells from blood buffy coats. The receptor's source is a human donor in good health.

The DNA of the CDR3 is TGTGCCAGCAGTTACAGAAGCCTAGAGTTCTTC. Its translation is CASSYRSLEFF. The V call is TRBV6-5, the J call TRBJ2-1; D call uncertain. V lost 2 bases to trimming and J lost 14 bases, with 10 bases between them. The length of the CDR3 is 11 residues. Germline CDR1 and CDR2: MNHEY and SVGAGI.